Below are 21 T cell receptor beta chains sequenced from a single sample in a study of type 1 regulatory T cells. No antigen has been identified for these receptors. TCRdb analysed the reads with MiXCR anew, one entry per CDR3 protein. The repertoire holds roughly 25,000 distinct CDR3 sequences, with 72% as singletons. Sequencing used cultured T cells, either the whole culture or a sorted T cell fraction (not recorded which). Subset of the sample: Tr1-enriched cell product generated in vitro against host alloantigens. These receptors all come from a human donor in good health.

The chain has TRBV12-3 or TRBV12-4 and TRBJ2-3; 9 nucleotides align to TRBD2. The CDR3 has 14 residues. With 2 bases clipped from V and 6 bases from J, the junction kept 3 bases outside the gene matches. The CDR3 spells CASSLSSGVDTQYF. CDR3 DNA: TGTGCCAGCAGTTTATCTAGCGGGGTTGATACGCAGTATTTT.

The chain joins TRBV12-3 or TRBV12-4 to TRBJ2-5, with a tentative D call TRBD2 (5 bases). Trimming removed 2 bases at V and 5 bases at J, with 12 bases between. The CDR3 loop spans 14 amino acids. CDR3 sequence reads: CASSLRVASETQYF. DNA for the CDR3: TGTGCCAGCAGTTTAAGGGTAGCGTCCGAGACCCAGTACTTC.

This clonotype was detected a few times. The chain uses TRBV7-8 and TRBJ2-2; D perhaps matches TRBD1 (6 bases). V lost 1 base and J lost 2, with 11 bases in between. Germline V lookup: CDR1 SGHVS, CDR2 FQNEAQ. The CDR3 is 16 amino acids. The CDR3 sequence is CASSLDRVRNTGELFF. CDR3 nucleotide sequence: TGTGCCAGCAGCTTAGACAGGGTCCGCAACACCGGGGAGCTGTTTTTT.

V gene TRBV5-1 combines with J gene TRBJ2-4; D perhaps matches TRBD2 (5 bases). Trimming removed 4 bases at V and 3 bases at J, with 17 bases between. This CDR3 is built from 16 residues. From germline, CDR1 is SGHRS and CDR2 YFSETQ. CDR3 coding DNA: TGCGCCAGCAGCCTGGATCCGGGAAAGGACAAAAACATTCAGTACTTC. This sequence encodes CASSLDPGKDKNIQYF.

The chain uses TRBV6-5 and TRBJ1-3; unclear D gene. V was clipped by 5 bases and J by 0 bases, with 8 bases between them. The V gene's germline CDR1 is MNHEY and CDR2 SVGAGI. The CDR3 runs 14 residues. DNA of the CDR3: TGTGCCAGCAGTCTATCCTCCTCTGGAAACACCATATATTTT. It translates to CASSLSSSGNTIYF.

This sequence joins TRBV20-1 and TRBJ1-5, with D unresolved. CDR3 length equals 15 residues. Trimming removed 6 bases at V and 0 bases at J, with 15 bases between. CDR1 DFQATT and CDR2 SNEGSKA come from the germline V gene (reference sequence). In DNA, the CDR3 is TGCAGTGCCGCGGTTGACGATTATAGCAATCAGCCCCAGCATTTT. Its translation is CSAAVDDYSNQPQHF.

V usage is TRBV15 and J usage is TRBJ1-5; 7 positions match TRBD1. The CDR3 has 18 residues. V shed 0 bases and J 0 bases; nucleotides not matched to a gene: 8. Germline V CDR1 and CDR2: LNHNV, YYDKDF (reference sequence). CDR3 loop: CATSREAGGFNSNQPQHF. The CDR3 nucleotides read TGTGCCACCAGCAGAGAGGCAGGGGGTTTCAATAGCAATCAGCCCCAGCATTTT.

This clonotype was picked up one time. This rearrangement joins TRBV20-1 to TRBJ2-3, with 8 bases that match TRBD2. The V gene end was trimmed by 6 bases and the J gene end by 0 bases; junction bases not matched to a gene: 8. Germline V gives CDR1 DFQATT, CDR2 SNEGSKA (reference sequence). CDR3 size: 15 residues. The CDR3 here is CSALGERGSTDTQYF. In nucleotides, the CDR3 is TGCAGTGCCCTCGGCGAGCGGGGGAGCACAGATACGCAGTATTTT.

This clonotype was recorded once. CDR3 nucleotides: TGCGCCAGCAGCTTCACAGCGAACACCGGGGAGCTGTTTTTT. Its protein is CASSFTANTGELFF. The chain recombines TRBV5-1 with TRBJ2-2; D gene ambiguous. CDR3 size: 14 residues. Germline assignment: CDR1 SGHRS and CDR2 YFSETQ. V was cut by 2 bases and J by 0 bases, with 5 bases left in between.

This clonotype was counted between two and nine times. The chain combines TRBV7-2 with TRBJ2-1, with 7 bases identical to TRBD2. This CDR3 is built from 14 residues. J was trimmed by 9 bases and V by 2 bases; bases with no gene match: 7. Per germline, CDR1 SGHTA and CDR2 FQGNSA. For the CDR3, the DNA is TGTGCCAGCAGCTTATCCGGGGGGAACGGTGAGCAGTTCTTC. Translated: CASSLSGGNGEQFF.

The chain employs TRBV12-3 or TRBV12-4 and TRBJ2-2; TRBD1 matches 7 bases. The CDR3 runs to 14 residues. Trimming removed 4 bases from V and 4 bases from J; junction bases left unmatched: 3. Written as DNA, the CDR3 is TGTGCCAGCAGTTACAGGGGTGGCACCGGGGAGCTGTTTTTT. Translated: CASSYRGGTGELFF.

The V call is TRBV29-1, the J call TRBJ2-1; D might be TRBD2 (5 bases). Per germline, CDR1 SQVTM and CDR2 ANQGSEA. The CDR3 extends over 15 amino acids. Trimming left V 1 base short and J 5 bases short, with 15 bases between. Here the CDR3 DNA reads TGCAGCGTTGAAGTGACTACCCATCGTAACAATGAGCAGTTCTTC. Translated, it gives CSVEVTTHRNNEQFF.

The sample holds one count of this clonotype. The V and J genes are TRBV5-1 and TRBJ2-3; 7 bases are a match to TRBD2. Germline CDR1 reads SGHRS; CDR2 reads YFSETQ. CDR3 size: 15 residues. The V segment lost 0 bases and the J segment 2 bases; nucleotides outside the gene matches: 3. The CDR3: CASSLGTSATDTQYF. The DNA of the CDR3 is TGCGCCAGCAGCTTGGGGACTAGTGCCACAGATACGCAGTATTTT.

The table lists this clonotype with a count of one. The chain carries TRBV20-1 and TRBJ2-1, with D unresolved. The V end lost 3 bases, the J end lost 0 bases, and 3 bases lay between the germline ends. Germline lookup yields CDR1 DFQATT and CDR2 SNEGSKA (reference sequence). This CDR3 is 12 amino acids long. CDR3 loop: CSASGSYNEQFF. CDR3 nucleotide sequence: TGCAGTGCTAGTGGCTCCTACAATGAGCAGTTCTTC.

The genes are TRBV3-1 and TRBJ1-2, with TRBD1 matching over 8 bases. Germline CDR1 LGHDT, CDR2 YNNKEL (reference sequence). J gave up 1 base and V 4 bases, and 8 bases lay outside the gene matches. This CDR3 spans 16 amino acids. The CDR3 DNA follows: TGTGCCAGCAGCCCTCGGGGGACAGGCTTTAACTATGGCTACACCTTC. Translating gives CASSPRGTGFNYGYTF.

This clonotype has just one count. The chain employs TRBV20-1 and TRBJ1-1; D ambiguous. This CDR3 region has 10 residues. Germline CDR1 and CDR2: DFQATT and SNEGSKA (reference sequence). The V gene lost 4 bases and the J gene lost 11 bases, with 11 bases spanning the gap. Written as DNA, the CDR3 is TGCAGTGCTAATACGGTTTCGGCTTTCTTT. Encoded protein: CSANTVSAFF.

The chain employs TRBV2 and TRBJ1-5; 8 bases are shared with TRBD1. V lost 8 bases, J lost 0 bases, and 9 bases stayed unmatched. The germline V gene encodes CDR1 SNHLY and CDR2 FYNNEI. The CDR3 spans 16 residues. Here the CDR3 DNA reads TGTGCCAGCCAGGACGGACAGGGACATAGCAATCAGCCCCAGCATTTT. Translation gives CASQDGQGHSNQPQHF.

The chain uses TRBV6-2 or TRBV6-3 and TRBJ1-5; 8 bases are shared with TRBD1. Germline-derived CDR1 and CDR2 are MNHEY and SVGEGT. Losses at the gene ends were 2 bases for V and 4 bases for J; bases not matched to a gene: 4. This CDR3 spans 15 amino acids. In nucleotides, the CDR3 is TGTGCCAGCAGTTACCCCAGGGGGCAAAATCAGCCCCAGCATTTT. The encoded protein is CASSYPRGQNQPQHF.

The chain recombines TRBV7-3 with TRBJ2-7; tentative D call: TRBD2 (6 bases). From germline, CDR1 is SGHTA and CDR2 FQGTGA. The CDR3 consists of 14 residues. Trimming cost V 1 base and J 2 bases, with 9 bases left between them. The CDR3 region is CASSLKEGPYEQYF. The CDR3 DNA reads as TGTGCCAGCAGCTTAAAGGAGGGCCCCTACGAGCAGTACTTC.

This chain uses TRBV11-3 with TRBJ2-4, with D perhaps TRBD1 (6 bases). The V end was cut by 5 bases, the J end by 5 bases, with 13 bases between. The CDR3 loop spans 14 amino acids. Germline CDR1 reads SGHNT; CDR2 reads YENEEA. CDR3 residues: CASSTTGTQNIQYF. As DNA, the CDR3 is TGTGCCAGCAGCACAACCGGGACACAAAACATTCAGTACTTC.

J is TRBJ1-1 and V is TRBV5-1; 11 positions match TRBD1. The V gene end was trimmed by 2 bases and the J gene end by 4 bases; junction bases not matched to a gene: 7. Germline assignment: CDR1 SGHRS and CDR2 YFSETQ. The CDR3 is made up of 16 amino acids. The CDR3 loop reads CASSFLSGQGATEAFF. Written as DNA, the CDR3 is TGCGCCAGCAGCTTCCTCTCTGGACAGGGGGCCACTGAAGCTTTCTTT.